The clone carrying this TCR beta chain was seen a handful of times. As yet, its antigen is unknown. The sample is drawn from a study of T cell repertoires in aging, cancer and after chemotherapy. Findings and caveats of the study: Rebound thymic output was suggested by rising median generation probability during chemotherapy in each cancer cohort. Untreated cancer patients had significantly lower blood TCR diversity than age-matched healthy donors. The repertoire data cannot show anything about immunological memory following chemotherapy.

The V and J ends lost 2 bases and 0 bases respectively, with 6 bases between them. The V gene's germline CDR1 is SQVTM and CDR2 ANQGSEA. The CDR3 is 13 residues long. Peripheral blood genomic DNA, not sorted cells or RNA, was the template. TRB rearrangements spanning V, D and J were amplified using mixed TRB-A/B primers. From the multiplex PCR reads, TCRdb called clonotypes with MiXCR, one entry per CDR3 protein. The sample has around 4,900 distinct CDR3 sequences, about three fifths seen once. Sequenced input: blood. The chain is built from TRBV29-1 and TRBJ2-3, with D uncertain. This clonotype was obtained from a human donor with a solid tumor. The CDR3 DNA is TGCAGCGTTGAAAGGGAAAGCACAGATACGCAGTATTTT. Amino acid sequence: CSVERESTDTQYF.